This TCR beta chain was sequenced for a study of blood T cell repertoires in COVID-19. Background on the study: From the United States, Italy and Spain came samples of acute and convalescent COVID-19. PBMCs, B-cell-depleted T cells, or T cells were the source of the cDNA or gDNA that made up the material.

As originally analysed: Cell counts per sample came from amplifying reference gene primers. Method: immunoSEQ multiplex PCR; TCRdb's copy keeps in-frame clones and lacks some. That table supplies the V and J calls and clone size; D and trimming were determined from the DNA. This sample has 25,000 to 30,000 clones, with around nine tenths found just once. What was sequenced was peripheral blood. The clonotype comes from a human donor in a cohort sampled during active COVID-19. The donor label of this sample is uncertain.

CDR3: CARSQGKRDRPYYEQYF. CDR3 sequence (DNA): TGTGCCAGAAGCCAAGGAAAGAGGGACAGGCCTTACTACGAGCAGTACTTC. The chain carries TRBV5-3 and TRBJ2-7; 8 bases match TRBD1. TRBV5-3 is known as an ORF, though its function is uncertain. V was clipped by 4 bases and J by 3 bases; unmatched bases: 15. The CDR3 covers 17 residues.